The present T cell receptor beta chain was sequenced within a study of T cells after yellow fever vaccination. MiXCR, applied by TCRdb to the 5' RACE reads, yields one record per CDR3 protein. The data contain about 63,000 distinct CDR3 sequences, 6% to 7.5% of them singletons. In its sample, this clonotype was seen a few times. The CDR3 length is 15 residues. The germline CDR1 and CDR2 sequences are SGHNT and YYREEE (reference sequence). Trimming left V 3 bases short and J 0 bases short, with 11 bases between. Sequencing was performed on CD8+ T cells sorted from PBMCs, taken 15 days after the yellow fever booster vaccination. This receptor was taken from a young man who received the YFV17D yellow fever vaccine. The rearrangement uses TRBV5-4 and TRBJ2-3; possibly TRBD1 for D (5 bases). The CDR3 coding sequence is TGTGCCAGCAGCTCCGAACAGGCTAGCACAGATACGCAGTATTTT. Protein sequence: CASSSEQASTDTQYF.